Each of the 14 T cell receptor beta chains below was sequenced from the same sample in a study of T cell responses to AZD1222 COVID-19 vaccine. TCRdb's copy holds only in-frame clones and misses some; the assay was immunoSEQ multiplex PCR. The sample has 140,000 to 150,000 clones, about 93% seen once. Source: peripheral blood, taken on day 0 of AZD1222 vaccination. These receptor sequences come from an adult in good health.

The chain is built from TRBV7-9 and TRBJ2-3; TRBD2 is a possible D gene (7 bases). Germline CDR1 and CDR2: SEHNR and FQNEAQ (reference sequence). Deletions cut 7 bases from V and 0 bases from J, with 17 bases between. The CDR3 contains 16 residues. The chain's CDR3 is CASNLLGGLSTDTQYF. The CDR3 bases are TGTGCCAGCAACCTTCTCGGGGGGCTGAGCACAGATACGCAGTATTTT.

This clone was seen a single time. CDR3 region: CASSITGGRNYGYTF. The CDR3 coding sequence is TGTGCCAGTAGTATAACTGGGGGGCGGAACTATGGCTACACCTTC. V is TRBV19 and J is TRBJ1-2; a possible D gene is TRBD1 (6 bases). This CDR3 is 15 amino acids long. The germline V gene has CDR1 LNHDA and CDR2 SQIVND (reference sequence). Deletions cut 2 bases from V and 2 bases from J, with 12 bases between.

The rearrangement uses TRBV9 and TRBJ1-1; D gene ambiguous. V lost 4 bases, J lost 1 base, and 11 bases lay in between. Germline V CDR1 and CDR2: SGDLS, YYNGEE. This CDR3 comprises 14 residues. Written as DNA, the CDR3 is TGTGCCAGCAGCCCCCAGGTAGAGAACACTGAAGCTTTCTTT. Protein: CASSPQVENTEAFF.

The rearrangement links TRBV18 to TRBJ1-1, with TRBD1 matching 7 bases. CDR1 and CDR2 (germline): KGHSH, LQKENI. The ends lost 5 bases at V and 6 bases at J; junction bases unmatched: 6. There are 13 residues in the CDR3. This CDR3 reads CASSTDRVSEAFF. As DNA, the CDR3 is TGTGCCAGCTCAACAGACAGGGTGTCTGAAGCTTTCTTT.

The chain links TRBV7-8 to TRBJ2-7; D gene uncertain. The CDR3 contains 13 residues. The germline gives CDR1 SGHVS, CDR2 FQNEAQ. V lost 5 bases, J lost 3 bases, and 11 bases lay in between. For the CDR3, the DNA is TGTGCCAGCAGCCATGGGGTTTTCTACGAGCAGTACTTC. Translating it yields CASSHGVFYEQYF.

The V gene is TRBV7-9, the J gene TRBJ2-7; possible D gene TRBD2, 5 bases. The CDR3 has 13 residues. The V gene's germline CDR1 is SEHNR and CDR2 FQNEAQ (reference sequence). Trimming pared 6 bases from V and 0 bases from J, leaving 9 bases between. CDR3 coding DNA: TGTGCCAGCAGTGACGGACTCTCCTACGAGCAGTACTTC. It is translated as CASSDGLSYEQYF.

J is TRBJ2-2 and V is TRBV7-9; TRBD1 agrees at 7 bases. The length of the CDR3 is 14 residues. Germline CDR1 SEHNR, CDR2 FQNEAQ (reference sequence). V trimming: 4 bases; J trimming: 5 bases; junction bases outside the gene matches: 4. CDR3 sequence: CASSSDRPTGELFF. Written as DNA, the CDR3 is TGTGCCAGCAGCTCGGACAGGCCTACCGGGGAGCTGTTTTTT.

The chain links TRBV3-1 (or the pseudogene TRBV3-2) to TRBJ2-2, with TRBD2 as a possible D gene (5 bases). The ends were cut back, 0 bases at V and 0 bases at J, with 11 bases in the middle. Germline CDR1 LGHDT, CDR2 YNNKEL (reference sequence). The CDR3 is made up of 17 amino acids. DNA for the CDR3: TGTGCCAGCAGCCAAGAACTAGGTGGGTCGAACACCGGGGAGCTGTTTTTT. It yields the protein CASSQELGGSNTGELFF.

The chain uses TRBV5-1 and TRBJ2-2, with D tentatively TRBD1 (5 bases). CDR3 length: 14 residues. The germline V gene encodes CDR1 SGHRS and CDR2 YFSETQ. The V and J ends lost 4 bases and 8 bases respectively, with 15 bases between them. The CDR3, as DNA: TGCGCCAGCAGCCCGACGCAGGGATCGGGGGAGCTGTTTTTT. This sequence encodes CASSPTQGSGELFF.

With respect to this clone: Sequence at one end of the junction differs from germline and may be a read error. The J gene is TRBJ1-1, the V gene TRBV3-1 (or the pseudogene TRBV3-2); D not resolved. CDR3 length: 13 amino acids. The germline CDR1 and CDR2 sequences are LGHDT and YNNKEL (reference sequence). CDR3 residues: CTSSQAGRAEAFF. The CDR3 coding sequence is TGTACCAGCAGCCAAGCGGGCCGCGCTGAAGCTTTCTTT.

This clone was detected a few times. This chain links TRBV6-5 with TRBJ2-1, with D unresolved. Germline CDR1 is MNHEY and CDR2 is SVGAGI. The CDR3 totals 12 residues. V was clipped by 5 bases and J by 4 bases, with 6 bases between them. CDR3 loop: CASSKDYNEQFF. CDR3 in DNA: TGTGCCAGCAGTAAGGATTACAATGAGCAGTTCTTC.

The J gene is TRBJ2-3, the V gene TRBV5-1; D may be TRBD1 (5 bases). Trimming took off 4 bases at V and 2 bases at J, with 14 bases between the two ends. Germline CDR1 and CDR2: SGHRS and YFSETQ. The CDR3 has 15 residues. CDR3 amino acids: CASSPVGASTDTQYF. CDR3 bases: TGCGCCAGCAGCCCTGTAGGGGCCTCCACAGATACGCAGTATTTT.

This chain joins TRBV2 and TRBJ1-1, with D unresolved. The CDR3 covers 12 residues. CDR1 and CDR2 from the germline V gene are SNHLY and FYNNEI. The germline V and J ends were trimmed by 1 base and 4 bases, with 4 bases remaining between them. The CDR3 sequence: CASSEGSTEAFF. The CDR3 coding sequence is TGTGCCAGCAGTGAAGGATCCACTGAAGCTTTCTTT.

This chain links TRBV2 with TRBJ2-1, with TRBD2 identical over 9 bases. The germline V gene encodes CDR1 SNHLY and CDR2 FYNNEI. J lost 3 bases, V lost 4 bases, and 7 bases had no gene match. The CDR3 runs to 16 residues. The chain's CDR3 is CASSGGGTSSYNEQFF. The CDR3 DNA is TGTGCCAGCAGTGGTGGTGGGACTAGCAGCTACAATGAGCAGTTCTTC.